This T cell receptor (beta chain) was observed in a study of blood T cell repertoires in COVID-19. Study at large: COVID-19 samples, acute and convalescent, were from the United States, Italy and Spain. Sources were T cells, B-cell-depleted T cells, or PBMCs; the material itself was cDNA or gDNA.

Deletions cut 0 bases from V and 0 bases from J, with 3 bases between. The CDR3 runs to 15 residues. The germline CDR1 and CDR2 sequences are MGHRA and YSYEKL. Source study methods: Reference gene primer amplification yielded estimated nucleated cell counts. Profiled with immunoSEQ multiplex PCR; TCRdb holds only in-frame clones, not every one. V and J calls and clone size are as listed in that table; D and trimming were resolved from the DNA. This table has around 95,000 clones, around four fifths appearing once. This receptor was obtained from a man aged 50 to 60 with active or convalescent COVID-19. The sequenced sample consisted of peripheral blood. The chain links TRBV4-1 to TRBJ2-6, with unresolved D. The CDR3, as DNA: TGCGCCAGCAGCCAAGATCGCTCTGGGGCCAACGTCCTGACTTTC. Amino acid sequence: CASSQDRSGANVLTF.